The 7 T cell receptor beta chains in this list originate from one sample, sequenced in a study of human T cells and chemical hapten exposure. TCRdb re-called the 5' RACE reads through MiXCR, storing one row per CDR3 protein. In the table there are approximately 110,000 distinct CDR3 sequences, approximately 19% of which are singletons. Researchers extracted total RNA from unfractionated whole blood. Every receptor here comes from a human donor in good health.

The CDR3 DNA follows: TGTGCCAGCAGTTTTGTTGCTGGAAACACCATATATTTT. It encodes CASSFVAGNTIYF. V gene TRBV12-3 or TRBV12-4 combines with J gene TRBJ1-3; D not certain. The ends were cut back, 3 bases at V and 2 bases at J, with 5 bases in the middle. The CDR3 runs 13 residues.

This chain uses TRBV29-1 with TRBJ1-2; perhaps TRBD1 as D (5 bases). This CDR3 region has 13 residues. The germline V and J ends were trimmed by 7 bases and 6 bases, with 18 bases remaining between them. The germline V gene encodes CDR1 SQVTM and CDR2 ANQGSEA. Here the CDR3 DNA reads TGCAGCGCCACCGGTGCAGGGTGGGATGGCTACACCTTC. As protein: CSATGAGWDGYTF. The full variable domain, its missing parts supplied by reference TRBV29-1 and TRBJ1-2, is SAVISQKPSRDICQRGTSLTIQCQVDSQVTMMFWYRQQPGQSLTLIATANQGSEATYESGFVIDKFPISRPNLTFSTLTVSNMSPEDSSIYLCSATGAGWDGYTFGSGTRLTVV.

The table lists this clonotype with many counts. The chain uses TRBV27 and TRBJ2-7; TRBD2 matches at 8 bases. Per germline, CDR1 MNHEY and CDR2 SMNVEV (reference sequence). The J segment lost 2 bases and the V segment lost 3 bases, leaving 3 bases of the junction unmatched. This CDR3 has 14 amino acids. CDR3 in amino acids: CASSLTSAAYEQYF. The CDR3 coding sequence is TGTGCCAGCAGTTTGACTAGCGCTGCCTACGAGCAGTACTTC.

This clonotype was seen more than once but under ten times. This chain links TRBV30 with TRBJ1-2; no reliable D call. Trimming cost V 1 base and J 2 bases, with 8 bases left between them. Looked up from germline, CDR1 is GTSNPN and CDR2 is SVGIG (reference sequence). CDR3 length: 13 amino acids. DNA of the CDR3: TGTGCCTGGAGTGCAACAGCGAACTATGGCTACACCTTC. It yields the protein CAWSATANYGYTF.

V is TRBV7-6 and J is TRBJ2-7; D not certain. V gave up 5 bases and J gave up 4 bases, with 12 bases separating them. The germline CDR1 and CDR2 sequences are SGHVS and FNYEAQ. This CDR3 spans 13 amino acids. The DNA for the CDR3 is TGTGCCAGCAGCCCACGGCCGGAATACGAGCAGTACTTC. This translates into CASSPRPEYEQYF.

The V call is TRBV6-2 or TRBV6-3, the J call TRBJ2-1, with TRBD2 matching over 13 bases. Germline-derived CDR1 and CDR2 are MNHEY and SVGEGT. Unmatched junction bases numbered 10, after V lost 6 bases and J lost 8 bases. CDR3 length: 16 residues. This CDR3 reads CASSRLRTSGSDEQFF. CDR3 nucleotides: TGTGCCAGCAGCCGTCTTCGGACTAGCGGGAGCGATGAGCAGTTCTTC.

A single count supports this clonotype. The V gene is TRBV29-1, the J gene TRBJ2-7; 7 bases line up with TRBD1. The CDR3 length is 12 residues. Losses at the gene ends were 7 bases for V and 2 bases for J; bases not matched to a gene: 5. The germline V gene encodes CDR1 SQVTM and CDR2 ANQGSEA. The CDR3 loop reads CSAVTGPYEQYF. CDR3 sequence (DNA): TGCAGCGCTGTGACAGGGCCCTACGAGCAGTACTTC.